Shown below are 21 T cell receptor beta chains from a single sample sequenced in a study of T cell responses to AZD1222 COVID-19 vaccine. Profiled with immunoSEQ multiplex PCR; TCRdb holds only in-frame clones, not every one. The repertoire holds around 140,000 clones, with about 93% as singletons. Sequences were derived from peripheral blood, sampled on day 0 of AZD1222 vaccination. Source of these receptors: an adult in good health.

Here the CDR3 DNA reads TGTGCCAGCAGCCCCCGGACAGGGATGCATGAGCAGTTCTTC. Translated: CASSPRTGMHEQFF. The chain has TRBV5-6 and TRBJ2-1, with TRBD1 matching 8 bases. The CDR3 covers 14 residues. V shed 4 bases and J 8 bases; nucleotides not matched to a gene: 8. Germline V gene lookup returns CDR1 SGHDT and CDR2 YYEEEE.

V is TRBV5-6 and J is TRBJ1-3; D gene ambiguous. Trimming stripped 1 base from V and 2 bases from J, with 10 bases between. Germline-derived CDR1 and CDR2 are SGHDT and YYEEEE. The CDR3 totals 15 residues. In DNA form, the CDR3 reads TGTGCCAGCAGCTTGTTCCCGGGAGCTGGAAACACCATATATTTT. It yields the protein CASSLFPGAGNTIYF.

The rearrangement links TRBV3-1 (or the pseudogene TRBV3-2) to TRBJ2-5, with 15 bases that match TRBD2. The CDR3 length is 17 residues. Germline CDR1 is LGHDT and CDR2 is YNNKEL (reference sequence). V dropped 6 bases and J dropped 2; count of bases not matched to a gene: 7. DNA for the CDR3: TGTGCCAGCAGTCCGGGACTAGCGGGAGGAAATCAAGAGACCCAGTACTTC. The encoded protein is CASSPGLAGGNQETQYF.

V is TRBV6-6 and J is TRBJ1-1; D is perhaps TRBD1 (5 bases). Deletions cut 5 bases from V and 4 bases from J, with 11 bases between. This CDR3 is built from 13 residues. The germline V gene has CDR1 MNHNY and CDR2 SVGAGI (reference sequence). This CDR3 reads CASSGRVGTEAFF. CDR3 sequence (DNA): TGTGCCAGCAGTGGCAGGGTAGGCACTGAAGCTTTCTTT.

The genes are TRBV29-1 and TRBJ1-3; D call uncertain. This CDR3 is built from 14 residues. V was clipped by 3 bases and J by 0 bases, with 9 bases between them. The germline V gene has CDR1 SQVTM and CDR2 ANQGSEA. DNA for the CDR3: TGCAGCGTTGATGAAGGATTCTCTGGAAACACCATATATTTT. This translates into CSVDEGFSGNTIYF.

V gene TRBV9 combines with J gene TRBJ1-1; D gene uncertain. CDR1 SGDLS and CDR2 YYNGEE come from the germline V gene. V lost 5 bases and J lost 3, with 8 bases in between. The CDR3 consists of 12 residues. DNA of the CDR3: TGTGCCAGCAGTGAACGGGACACTGAAGCTTTCTTT. Translating it yields CASSERDTEAFF.

V is TRBV10-2 and J is TRBJ1-2; 7 bases agree with TRBD1. The CDR3 consists of 12 residues. The germline V gene has CDR1 WSHSY and CDR2 SAAADI. V shed 8 bases, J shed 1 base, and the junction held 1 base outside the gene matches. CDR3 sequence (DNA): TGCGCCAGCCGACAGGGTAACTATGGCTACACCTTC. It translates to CASRQGNYGYTF.

This rearrangement joins TRBV7-9 to TRBJ1-2; 11 bases map to TRBD1. The CDR3 sequence is 16 residues long. Germline CDR1 reads SEHNR; CDR2 reads FQNEAQ (reference sequence). V shed 0 bases, J shed 7 bases, and the junction held 7 bases outside the gene matches. CDR3: CASSLARDRGTRGYTF. The CDR3 coding sequence is TGTGCCAGCAGCTTAGCCCGGGACAGGGGGACTCGTGGCTACACCTTC.

This clone has more than one count but fewer than ten. Here the CDR3 DNA reads TGTGCCATCAGCCCGGGACAGGGTCCCTACGAGCAGTACTTC. Protein: CAISPGQGPYEQYF. V and J are TRBV10-3 and TRBJ2-7; 9 nucleotides align to TRBD1. V trimming: 6 bases; J trimming: 2 bases; junction bases outside the gene matches: 5. Germline CDR1 and CDR2: ENHRY and SYGVKD. This CDR3 comprises 14 residues.

Note on this clone: The junction and the germline gene differ at one end; a read error may be behind it. The chain employs TRBV7-3 and TRBJ2-1, with no clear D. This CDR3 comprises 14 residues. CDR1 and CDR2 from the germline V gene are SGHTA and FQGTGA. The CDR3 DNA sequence: TGTGCCAGCAGCATAACTGGCGCTTACGATGAGCAGTTCTTC. Translating gives CASSITGAYDEQFF.

The rearrangement joins TRBV28 to TRBJ1-5; 8 bases agree with TRBD1. In germline, CDR1 is MDHEN, CDR2 SYDVKM. This CDR3 contains 14 residues. Trimming removed 4 bases from V and 5 bases from J; junction bases left unmatched: 4. The CDR3 nucleotides read TGTGCCAGCAGTTGGCCAGGGGGCTATCAGCCCCAGCATTTT. This sequence encodes CASSWPGGYQPQHF.

The V and J genes are TRBV2 and TRBJ1-2; D unresolved. The germline V and J ends were trimmed by 7 bases and 2 bases, with 14 bases remaining between them. Germline CDR1 is SNHLY and CDR2 is FYNNEI. The CDR3 consists of 14 residues. The chain's CDR3 is CASMRTGRNYGYTF. CDR3 bases: TGTGCCAGCATGCGGACTGGGCGGAACTATGGCTACACCTTC.

CDR3 coding DNA: TGTGCCAGCAGCCTCGGACAGGCGGGAAAACTGTTTTTT. It encodes CASSLGQAGKLFF. The chain has TRBV28 and TRBJ1-4, with 7 bases matching TRBD1. V lost 6 bases and J lost 10; bases outside the gene matches: 8. This CDR3 comprises 13 residues. From germline, CDR1 is MDHEN and CDR2 SYDVKM. Full variable domain (remainder filled in from reference TRBV28 and TRBJ1-4): DVKVTQSSRYLVKRTGEKVFLECVQDMDHENMFWYRQDPGLGLRLIYFSYDVKMKEKGDIPEGYSVSREKKERFSLILESASTNQTSMYLCASSLGQAGKLFFGSGTQLSVL.

V is TRBV6-5 and J is TRBJ1-2, with D uncertain. V was cut by 8 bases and J by 4 bases, with 14 bases left in between. CDR1 is MNHEY, CDR2 SVGAGI, per germline. There are 13 residues in the CDR3. The CDR3 region is CASGSGKAYGYTF. The CDR3 nucleotides read TGTGCCAGCGGTTCCGGGAAGGCCTATGGCTACACCTTC.

The gene calls are TRBV9 and TRBJ1-2; D is ambiguous. Germline CDR1 reads SGDLS; CDR2 reads YYNGEE. V lost 1 base to trimming and J lost 3 bases, with 10 bases between them. The CDR3 sequence is 14 residues long. The CDR3 DNA reads TGTGCCAGCAGCGTATCGCAGACCGACTATGGCTACACCTTC. This translates into CASSVSQTDYGYTF.

Concerning this clone: The same CDR3 is also encoded by other DNA sequences in this sample. The V and J genes are TRBV2 and TRBJ2-1, with D perhaps matching TRBD1 (5 bases). CDR3 length equals 13 residues. Trimming shortened V by 6 bases and J by 4 bases, and 10 bases separated the two germline ends. Germline V lookup: CDR1 SNHLY, CDR2 FYNNEI. The CDR3 reads CASRGLAYNEQFF. The CDR3 region has the DNA TGTGCCAGCAGGGGGCTGGCTTACAATGAGCAGTTCTTC. Based on the CDR3 plus reference TRBV2 and TRBJ2-1, the full variable domain is EPEVTQTPSHQVTQMGQEVILRCVPISNHLYFYWYRQILGQKVEFLVSFYNNEISEKSEIFDDQFSVERPDGSNFTLKIRSTKLEDSAMYFCASRGLAYNEQFFGPGTRLTVL.

V usage is TRBV5-1 and J usage is TRBJ1-1; unclear D gene. Trimming stripped 0 bases from V and 5 bases from J, with 11 bases between. Germline CDR1 is SGHRS and CDR2 is YFSETQ. CDR3 length: 14 amino acids. In nucleotides, the CDR3 is TGCGCCAGCAGCTTGGGGGTTAGGGAGACTGAAGCTTTCTTT. The encoded protein is CASSLGVRETEAFF.

The J gene is TRBJ2-1, the V gene TRBV11-2, with 7 positions matching TRBD2. With 0 bases clipped from V and 8 bases from J, the junction kept 16 bases outside the gene matches. This CDR3 has 18 amino acids. Germline V gene lookup returns CDR1 SGHAT and CDR2 FQNNGV. The CDR3 is CASSLDLGLGGSIYEQFF. The CDR3 nucleotides are TGTGCCAGCAGCTTAGATCTAGGGTTGGGCGGGAGTATCTATGAGCAGTTCTTC.

V usage is TRBV19 and J usage is TRBJ2-5; the match to TRBD2 covers 10 bases. Trimming at V came to 5 bases and at J to 4 bases, leaving 7 bases not matched to a gene. The CDR3 loop spans 15 amino acids. Germline loops: CDR1 LNHDA, CDR2 SQIVND (reference sequence). The CDR3 DNA sequence: TGTGCCAGTAGTTGGGGAGCGGGAGGGGGAGAGACCCAGTACTTC. Amino acids: CASSWGAGGGETQYF.

The chain employs TRBV7-6 and TRBJ1-1; 7 positions agree with TRBD1. This CDR3 is built from 14 residues. After removal of 5 bases from V and 3 bases from J, the junction contained 6 bases not matched to a gene. The germline V gene has CDR1 SGHVS and CDR2 FNYEAQ. As DNA, the CDR3 is TGTGCCAGCAGCCCACAGGGGAGTGACACTGAAGCTTTCTTT. It specifies CASSPQGSDTEAFF.

The rearrangement joins TRBV14 to TRBJ1-2; TRBD1 aligns across 9 bases. This CDR3 has 14 residues. CDR1 is SGHDN, CDR2 FVKESK, per germline. J lost 5 bases, V lost 2 bases, and 3 bases had no gene match. The DNA of the CDR3 is TGTGCCAGCAGCCAAACAGGGGGCTGGTATGGCTACACCTTC. Translation gives CASSQTGGWYGYTF. Drawing the rest from reference TRBV14 and TRBJ1-2, the complete variable domain is EAGVTQFPSHSVIEKGQTVTLRCDPISGHDNLYWYRRVMGKEIKFLLHFVKESKQDESGMPNNRFLAERTGGTYSTLKVQPAELEDSGVYFCASSQTGGWYGYTFGSGTRLTVV.